One and the same sample provided the 27 T cell receptor beta chains below, sequenced in a study of tumor-infiltrating lymphocytes in primary liver carcinoma. A constant-region primer primed TCR beta cDNA synthesis from around 500 ng of total RNA. Library construction for TCR beta comprised three nested multiplex PCR rounds performed with slightly modified ARM-PCR. Investigators reported that the first two PCR rounds, at about 9 cycles each, used TRBV1-TRBV30 forward primers with a C-beta reverse primer. From the multiplex PCR reads, TCRdb called clonotypes with MiXCR, one entry per CDR3 protein. The table has tens of thousands of distinct CDR3 sequences, around 77% seen once. It was from around 18-30 mg of unsorted bulk tissue that RNA and DNA were co-extracted. The specimen sequenced was liver tumor tissue from sampling region 5. The subset denotes: tumor region T5, tumor centre. The receptor source for this set is a man between 40 and 49 years old with primary liver carcinoma and hepatitis B virus infection.

As concerns this clonotype: One junction end disagrees with the germline gene, perhaps due to a read error. This chain uses TRBV7-9 with TRBJ2-1, with 7 bases matching TRBD1. The germline CDR1 and CDR2 sequences are SEHNR and FQNEAQ (reference sequence). The CDR3 extends over 14 amino acids. CDR3 sequence (DNA): TGTGCCAACAGCTTAGCTGCAGGGGGTACTGAGCAGTTTTTC. Amino acids: CANSLAAGGTEQFF.

V usage is TRBV6-5 and J usage is TRBJ1-2, with D tentatively TRBD1 (5 bases). The germline gives CDR1 MNHEY, CDR2 SVGAGI. The CDR3 has 14 residues. Trimming pared 6 bases from V and 8 bases from J, leaving 19 bases between. The CDR3, as DNA: TGTGCCAGCAGGCCCGGGACGACTGAGTTGGGCTACACCTTC. It encodes CASRPGTTELGYTF.

Of note for this clonotype: A much larger clone differs by one base, so this may be a read error. The chain uses TRBV5-1 and TRBJ2-5, with 9 bases fitting TRBD2. The V gene end was trimmed by 5 bases and the J gene end by 4 bases; junction bases not matched to a gene: 9. This CDR3 spans 15 amino acids. Germline CDR1 SGHRS, CDR2 YFSETQ. DNA of the CDR3: TGCGCCAGCAGTCCGGATAGCGGGAGTCGAGAGACCCAGTACTTC. Its translation is CASSPDSGSRETQYF.

The chain couples TRBV5-1 to TRBJ1-6; 7 bases are a match to TRBD1. The CDR3 runs 16 residues. V dropped 4 bases and J dropped 5; count of bases not matched to a gene: 9. Germline values: CDR1 SGHRS, CDR2 YFSETQ. Here the CDR3 DNA reads TGCGCCAGCAGCGACAGCCTGACAGGGCATAATTCACCCCTCCACTTT. This codes for CASSDSLTGHNSPLHF.

As concerns this clonotype: A read error may account for a junction end that differs from germline. The rearrangement joins TRBV5-6 to TRBJ1-2, with a possible D match to TRBD1 (6 bases). The CDR3 loop spans 11 amino acids. Germline CDR1 and CDR2: SGHDT and YYEEEE. CDR3 residues: CASGLNGGYTF. CDR3 DNA: TGTGCCAGCGGCTTGAACGGGGGCTACACTTTC.

Remarks on this clonotype: One end of the junction fails to match germline, which may point to a read error. The CDR3: CASGQAASGMTGETQYF. The DNA for the CDR3 is TGCGCCAGCGGCCAAGCGGCTAGCGGGATGACTGGTGAGACTCAGTACTTC. This rearrangement joins TRBV4-3 to TRBJ2-5; 9 bases match TRBD2. This CDR3 is built from 17 residues. Germline assignment: CDR1 LGHNA and CDR2 YSLEER.

V usage is TRBV6-2 or TRBV6-3 and J usage is TRBJ1-5; D may be TRBD1 (6 bases). The length of the CDR3 is 18 residues. Germline values: CDR1 MNHEY, CDR2 SVGEGT. Written as DNA, the CDR3 is TGTACAAGCGGCTCGACCTTATCGGGCAGGGGTAGCAATCAGCCCCAGCATTTT. Translating gives CTSGSTLSGRGSNQPQHF.

As to this clonotype: One end of the junction varies from germline; a read error may be responsible. The gene calls are TRBV11-3 and TRBJ1-5; D not resolved. CDR1 is SGHNT, CDR2 YENEEA, per germline. The CDR3 extends over 15 amino acids. CDR3 in DNA: TGTGCCGGCAGCTTAGATCTGTGGGTGGTTCAGCCCCAGCATTTT. It is translated as CAGSLDLWVVQPQHF.

This chain uses TRBV20-1 with TRBJ2-1; 9 nucleotides align to TRBD1. This CDR3 comprises 14 residues. Germline CDR1 reads DFQATT; CDR2 reads SNEGSKA (reference sequence). With V trimmed by 6 bases and J by 5 bases, 8 bases remained unmatched. The CDR3 loop reads CSAMPGQGDNEQFF. The DNA of the CDR3 is TGCAGTGCAATGCCGGGACAGGGTGACAATGAGCAGTTCTTC.

A note on this clonotype: An end of the junction does not agree with germline; a read error may underlie this. This chain connects TRBV7-9 to TRBJ2-1, with 9 bases identical to TRBD2. Germline V gives CDR1 SEHNR, CDR2 FQNEAQ (reference sequence). The CDR3 sequence is 14 residues long. The CDR3 nucleotides are TGTGCCAGCAACTTAGCGGGAGCAGGGGTTGAGCAGTTCTTC. Protein: CASNLAGAGVEQFF.

Turning to this clonotype: The CDR3 carries no conserved terminal phenylalanine or tryptophan, so it likely arises from a read error. DNA of the CDR3: TGTGCTAGCAGCTCTAACAGGAACTCCCACGAGCAGTACCTC. The encoded protein is CASSSNRNSHEQYL. The chain links TRBV11-2 to TRBJ2-7, with D possibly being TRBD1 (5 bases). The CDR3 is 14 residues long. Germline CDR1 SGHAT, CDR2 FQNNGV.

Comments on this clonotype: The CDR3 end shows no conserved phenylalanine or tryptophan, and so a read error is likely. The DNA is omitted, as the CDR3 cannot be located on it reliably, and the CDR3 follows TCRdb's listing. This sequence joins TRBV29-1 and TRBJ2-3; TRBD2, the table's D call, was not compared with the DNA. The CDR3 totals 16 residues, both ends included. Germline-derived CDR1 and CDR2 are SQVTM and ANQGSEA. The CDR3: CSIRGLAGGRADTEYL.

In regard to this clonotype: This may come from a read error, since a much larger clone is one base off. V gene TRBV24-1 combines with J gene TRBJ2-2, with D possibly matching TRBD2 (5 bases). This CDR3 has 15 residues. Between the trimmed V and J ends, which lost 0 bases and 9 bases, there was a span of 13 bases. Germline assignment: CDR1 KGHDR and CDR2 SFDVKD. The chain's CDR3 is CATSDLHSVTRELFF. CDR3 bases: TGTGCCACCAGTGATTTGCATAGCGTTACCAGGGAGCTGTTTTTT.

On this clonotype itself: Here the CDR3 omits its conserved ending phenylalanine or tryptophan, so a read error is the likely source. The genes are TRBV6-1 and TRBJ2-5, with D perhaps matching TRBD1 (5 bases). Between the trimmed V and J ends, which lost 4 bases and 8 bases, there was a span of 14 bases. Germline-derived CDR1 and CDR2 are MNHNS and SASEGT. There are 13 residues in the CDR3. The CDR3 coding sequence is TGTGCCAGCAGTGTAAGGGGTGCCGATACCCAGTACCTC. This gives the protein CASSVRGADTQYL.

Details on this clonotype: Possible read error: a much larger clone is one base away. The chain links TRBV2 to TRBJ2-3; 7 positions match TRBD1. Germline V gives CDR1 SNHLY, CDR2 FYNNEI. The CDR3 covers 15 residues. The CDR3 region has the DNA TGTGCCTGCAGTGAACCAGGGGGAGCTACAGATACGCAGTATTTT. This gives the protein CACSEPGGATDTQYF.

Remarks on this clonotype: Germline and junction disagree at one end, which may indicate a read error. The V and J genes are TRBV11-2 and TRBJ2-7, with D perhaps matching TRBD1 (5 bases). The CDR3 consists of 15 residues. Germline V gene sequence: CDR1 SGHAT, CDR2 FQNNGV. CDR3 sequence reads: CVSSLRWTWENDQYF. CDR3 sequence (DNA): TGTGTCAGCAGCTTACGATGGACATGGGAAAACGACCAGTACTTC.

A word on this clonotype: At one end, the junction sequence differs from germline, possibly due to a read error. The J gene is TRBJ1-4, the V gene TRBV14, with D unresolved. CDR1 is SGHDN, CDR2 FVKESK, per germline. This CDR3 spans 13 amino acids. This CDR3 reads CASTYSSEGKLFF. The CDR3, as DNA: TGTGCAAGCACCTACTCCTCCGAAGGAAAACTGTTTTTT.

Ten or more counts support this clonotype. The J gene is TRBJ2-3, the V gene TRBV7-2, with 10 bases fitting TRBD2. CDR3 length: 15 residues. J gave up 4 bases and V 5 bases, and 6 bases lay outside the gene matches. From germline, CDR1 is SGHTA and CDR2 FQGNSA. This CDR3 reads CASSPSGSVADTQYF. The DNA for the CDR3 is TGTGCCAGCAGCCCTAGCGGGAGCGTCGCAGATACGCAGTATTTT.

With regard to this clonotype: Its ends do not fully match the called genes, so a read error is possible. V usage is TRBV11-3 and J usage is TRBJ2-1, with unresolved D. This CDR3 has 12 amino acids. Germline CDR1 SGHNT, CDR2 YENEEA. CDR3 nucleotide sequence: TGCACCAGCAGCTTATATGTCAATGAGCAGTTCTTC. Its translation is CTSSLYVNEQFF.

Comment on this clonotype: One end of the junction fails to match germline, which may point to a read error. The chain combines TRBV7-7 with TRBJ2-5; 7 bases are a match to TRBD2. There are 14 residues in the CDR3. The germline gives CDR1 SSHAT, CDR2 FNYEAQ (reference sequence). The CDR3 here is CASSVRGERETQYF. The DNA for the CDR3 is TGTGCTAGCAGCGTACGGGGGGAAAGGGAGACCCAGTACTTC.

This chain uses TRBV12-3 or TRBV12-4 with TRBJ1-5; 12 bases agree with TRBD1. The CDR3 contains 15 residues. Here the CDR3 reads CVNRLGTGGHQPQHF. In DNA form, the CDR3 reads TGTGTCAACAGATTAGGGACAGGGGGCCATCAGCCCCAGCATTTT.

The V call is TRBV5-1, the J call TRBJ2-7, with D uncertain. The CDR3 totals 14 residues. The ends were cut back, 0 bases at V and 4 bases at J, with 11 bases in the middle. Germline V gene data show CDR1 as SGHRS and CDR2 as YFSETQ. DNA of the CDR3: TGCGCCAGCAGCTTGGGACTGGTTGGATACGAGCAGTACTTC. Translated: CASSLGLVGYEQYF. The whole variable domain, remainder taken from reference TRBV5-1 and TRBJ2-7, is KAGVTQTPRYLIKTRGQQVTLSCSPISGHRSVSWYQQTPGQGLQFLFEYFSETQRNKGNFPGRFSGRQFSNSRSEMNVSTLELGDSALYLCASSLGLVGYEQYFGPGTRLTVT.

The J gene is TRBJ2-1, the V gene TRBV5-6; either TRBD1 or TRBD2 may supply D (7 bases each). Deletions cut 7 bases from V and 4 bases from J, with 24 bases between. Germline V gene data show CDR1 as SGHDT and CDR2 as YYEEEE. This CDR3 is 17 amino acids long. This CDR3 is CASGSNLQGREYNEQFF. Written as DNA, the CDR3 is TGTGCCAGCGGCTCGAACCTACAGGGGCGGGAGTACAATGAGCAGTTCTTC.

CDR3 sequence: CVRSQGGNTEAFF. CDR3 coding DNA: TGCGTCAGGAGCCAAGGGGGGAACACTGAAGCTTTCTTT. The V call is TRBV4-3, the J call TRBJ1-1, with a weak D call TRBD1 (6 bases). In germline, CDR1 is LGHNA, CDR2 YSLEER. The CDR3 spans 13 residues.

V usage is TRBV5-1 and J usage is TRBJ2-1, with D possibly being TRBD2 (6 bases). Per germline, CDR1 SGHRS and CDR2 YFSETQ. The CDR3 extends over 14 amino acids. Trimming left V 6 bases short and J 2 bases short, with 12 bases between. CDR3 DNA: TGCGCCAGCAATTATTCGGGAGCCTACAATGAGCAGTTCTTC. Translation gives CASNYSGAYNEQFF.

On this clonotype: Compared with germline, one end of the junction differs, possibly owing to a read error. The chain carries TRBV11-2 and TRBJ2-6; TRBD1 matches 8 bases. The germline CDR1 and CDR2 sequences are SGHAT and FQNNGV. The CDR3 length is 21 residues. As DNA, the CDR3 is TGTGCCAGCAGCGTGGGGGGAGACAGGGGCATTTCCCTCCCTGGGGCCGACGTCCTGACTTTC. Translated: CASSVGGDRGISLPGADVLTF.

This clonotype appeared a few times. The rearrangement joins TRBV11-1 to TRBJ2-1, with 9 positions matching TRBD2. The CDR3 contains 18 residues. Germline assignment: CDR1 SGHAT and CDR2 FQDESV (reference sequence). V lost 2 bases to trimming and J lost 2 bases; unmatched junction nucleotides: 10. The CDR3 DNA is TGTGCCAGCAGCTTATACCACTCCGCGGGAGGGCCCTACAATGAGCAGTTCTTC. Amino acid sequence: CASSLYHSAGGPYNEQFF.